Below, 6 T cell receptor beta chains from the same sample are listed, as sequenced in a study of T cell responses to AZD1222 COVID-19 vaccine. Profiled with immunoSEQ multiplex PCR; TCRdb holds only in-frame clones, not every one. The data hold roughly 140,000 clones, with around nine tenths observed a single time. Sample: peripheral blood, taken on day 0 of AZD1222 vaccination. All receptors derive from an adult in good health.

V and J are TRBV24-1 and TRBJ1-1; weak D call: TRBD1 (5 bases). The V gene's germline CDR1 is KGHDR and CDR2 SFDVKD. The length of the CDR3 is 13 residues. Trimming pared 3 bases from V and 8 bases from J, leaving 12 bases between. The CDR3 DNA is TGTGCCACCAGTGATGGTCTAGGGGCCGAAGCTTTCTTT. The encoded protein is CATSDGLGAEAFF.

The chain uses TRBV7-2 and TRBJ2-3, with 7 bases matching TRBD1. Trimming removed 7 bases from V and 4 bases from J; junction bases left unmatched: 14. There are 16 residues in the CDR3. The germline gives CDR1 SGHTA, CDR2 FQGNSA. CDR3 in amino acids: CASNGIPGQHPDTQYF. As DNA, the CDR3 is TGTGCCAGCAACGGAATTCCGGGACAGCACCCAGATACGCAGTATTTT. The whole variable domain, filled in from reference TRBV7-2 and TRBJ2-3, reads GAGVSQSPSNKVTEKGKDVELRCDPISGHTALYWYRQSLGQGLEFLIYFQGNSAPDKSGLPSDRFSAERTGGSVSTLTIQRTQQEDSAVYLCASNGIPGQHPDTQYFGPGTRLTVL.

CDR3 residues: CASSFSGDRMRNYGYTF. CDR3 bases: TGTGCCAGCAGCTTTTCGGGGGATAGGATGCGTAACTATGGCTACACCTTC. The J gene is TRBJ1-2, the V gene TRBV7-9; D is perhaps TRBD1 (5 bases). The ends were cut back, 3 bases at V and 1 base at J, with 18 bases in the middle. The CDR3 sequence is 17 residues long. The germline V gene encodes CDR1 SEHNR and CDR2 FQNEAQ (reference sequence). The whole variable domain, filled in from reference TRBV7-9 and TRBJ1-2, reads DTGVSQNPRHKITKRGQNVTFRCDPISEHNRLYWYRQTLGQGPEFLTYFQNEAQLEKSRLLSDRFSAERPKGSFSTLEIQRTEQGDSAMYLCASSFSGDRMRNYGYTFGSGTRLTVV.

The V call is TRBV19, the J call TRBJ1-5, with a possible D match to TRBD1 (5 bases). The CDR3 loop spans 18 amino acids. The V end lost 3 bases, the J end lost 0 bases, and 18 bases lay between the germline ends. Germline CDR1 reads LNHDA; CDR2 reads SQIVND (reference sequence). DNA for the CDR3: TGTGCCAGTAGTATGGTCTCTCTCTGGGGGTATAGCAATCAGCCCCAGCATTTT. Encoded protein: CASSMVSLWGYSNQPQHF.

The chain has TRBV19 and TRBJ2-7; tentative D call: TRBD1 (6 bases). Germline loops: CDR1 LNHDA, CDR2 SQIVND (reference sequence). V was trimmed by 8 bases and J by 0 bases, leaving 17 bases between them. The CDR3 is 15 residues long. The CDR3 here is CASSLHGQTSYEQYF. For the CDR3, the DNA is TGTGCCAGTTCCTTACACGGACAGACCTCCTACGAGCAGTACTTC. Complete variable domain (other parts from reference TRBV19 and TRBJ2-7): DGGITQSPKYLFRKEGQNVTLSCEQNLNHDAMYWYRQDPGQGLRLIYYSQIVNDFQKGDIAEGYSVSREKKESFPLTVTSAQKNPTAFYLCASSLHGQTSYEQYFGPGTRLTVT.

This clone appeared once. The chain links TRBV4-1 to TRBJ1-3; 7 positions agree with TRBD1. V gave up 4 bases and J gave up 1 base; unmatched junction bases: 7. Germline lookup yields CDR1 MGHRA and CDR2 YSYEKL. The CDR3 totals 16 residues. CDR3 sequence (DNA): TGCGCCAGCAGCCTAGCCGACAGGGCTTCTGGAAACACCATATATTTT. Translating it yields CASSLADRASGNTIYF.